This T cell receptor (beta chain) is from a study of blood T cell repertoires in COVID-19. The overall study: Sites across the United States, Italy and Spain contributed samples from acute and convalescent COVID-19. In each case, the material was cDNA or gDNA derived from T cells, B-cell-depleted T cells, or PBMCs.

CDR3 length: 14 amino acids. The trim removed 4 bases at V and 2 bases at J, leaving 1 base unmatched. The germline V gene has CDR1 LGHDT and CDR2 YNNKEL (reference sequence). Per the study methods: Reference gene primers were amplified, and this amplification served to estimate nucleated cell counts. The method was immunoSEQ multiplex PCR; TCRdb's version includes in-frame clones alone and lacks a portion of them. V, J and clone size are taken as reported in that table, and D and trimming were inferred from the DNA itself. The profile shows more than 85,000 clones, approximately 86% of them singletons.

The sequence came from a woman aged 60 to 75 with acute or convalescent COVID-19. The rearrangement links TRBV3-1 (or the pseudogene TRBV3-2) to TRBJ2-7; 11 nucleotides align to TRBD2. Sequencing was carried out using peripheral blood. The CDR3 sequence: CASSLSGRAYEQYV. Here the CDR3 DNA reads TGTGCCAGCAGCCTTAGCGGGAGGGCCTACGAGCAGTACGTC.